The 7 T cell receptor beta chains below were found in one sample sequenced in a study of early T cells in non-severe SARS-CoV-2 infection. Each CDR3 protein is one row after TCRdb ran MiXCR on the 5' RACE reads. Seen here are under 45,000 distinct CDR3 sequences, about 5.3% observed once, and the top ten hold 6% to 7%. The specimen comprised whole blood, sampled at baseline. The receptors shown here come from an adult who was a healthcare worker with PCR-confirmed SARS-CoV-2 infection or an uninfected control (not recorded which).

V usage is TRBV12-3 or TRBV12-4 and J usage is TRBJ2-1; 15 bases fit TRBD2. CDR3 size: 17 residues. Losses at the gene ends were 5 bases for V and 8 bases for J; bases not matched to a gene: 10. CDR3: CASSTRTSGRAVDEQFF. The CDR3 DNA follows: TGTGCCAGCAGTACAAGGACTAGCGGGAGGGCCGTAGATGAGCAGTTCTTC.

The sample holds many counts of this clonotype. V is TRBV15 and J is TRBJ2-3; D is ambiguous. Germline V gives CDR1 LNHNV, CDR2 YYDKDF (reference sequence). CDR3 length: 13 amino acids. The germline V and J ends were trimmed by 0 bases and 5 bases, with 6 bases remaining between them. Here the CDR3 DNA reads TGTGCCACCAGCAGAGATCCCCGAGATACGCAGTATTTT. It yields the protein CATSRDPRDTQYF.

This clonotype was seen many times. This rearrangement joins TRBV7-9 to TRBJ2-5; a weak D match, TRBD1 (5 bases). V gave up 5 bases and J gave up 9 bases, with 10 bases separating them. Per the germline V gene, CDR1 is SEHNR and CDR2 is FQNEAQ (reference sequence). The length of the CDR3 is 11 residues. In DNA, the CDR3 is TGTGCCAGCAGCCAGCAGGGTCCCCAGTACTTC. The encoded protein is CASSQQGPQYF.

The chain is built from TRBV27 and TRBJ2-1, with 11 bases lining up with TRBD2. Germline V gene data show CDR1 as MNHEY and CDR2 as SMNVEV (reference sequence). The CDR3 contains 16 residues. Germline trimming cut 3 bases from V and 8 bases from J; bases unmatched to any gene: 9. The CDR3 DNA sequence: TGTGCCAGCAGTTTGCCCACTAGCGGGAGTGGCTATGAGCAGTTCTTC. Encoded protein: CASSLPTSGSGYEQFF.

This clonotype was observed a few times. V is TRBV7-6 and J is TRBJ2-5; D not resolved. Looked up from germline, CDR1 is SGHVS and CDR2 is FNYEAQ. V lost 5 bases to trimming and J lost 5 bases, with 6 bases between them. CDR3 length equals 11 residues. The CDR3 DNA sequence: TGTGCCAGCAGCATTACGGAGACCCAGTACTTC. Its protein is CASSITETQYF.

This clonotype was seen a handful of times. The V and J genes are TRBV6-1 and TRBJ1-4; D is possibly TRBD1 (5 bases). CDR1 and CDR2 from the germline V gene are MNHNS and SASEGT. The CDR3 is 15 amino acids. The ends were cut back, 4 bases at V and 7 bases at J, with 16 bases in the middle. The CDR3 nucleotides are TGTGCCAGCAGTGGACAGCAAGGGTGGCGTGAAAAACTGTTTTTT. Its protein is CASSGQQGWREKLFF.

This clonotype has ten or more counts. V gene TRBV28 combines with J gene TRBJ2-6; the D is unclear. CDR3 size: 15 residues. Trimming pared 5 bases from V and 1 base from J, leaving 9 bases between. CDR1 MDHEN and CDR2 SYDVKM come from the germline V gene. The CDR3 loop reads CASSPLPSGANVLTF. The CDR3 DNA reads TGTGCCAGCAGTCCCTTGCCATCTGGGGCCAACGTCCTGACTTTC.